Listed here are 3 T cell receptor beta chains from one sample, sequenced in a study of CD8 T cells in ankylosing spondylitis. From the 5' RACE reads, TCRdb called clonotypes with MiXCR, one entry per CDR3 protein. The sample includes approximately 250,000 distinct CDR3 sequences, roughly a third of them seen just once. Sample: blood, either unsorted or a sorted T cell fraction (not recorded which). These receptors were taken from a male donor with ankylosing spondylitis or in good health (not recorded which).

The chain combines TRBV10-3 with TRBJ1-1, with D unresolved. V gave up 4 bases and J gave up 1 base, with 10 bases separating them. Germline assignment: CDR1 ENHRY and CDR2 SYGVKD. This CDR3 has 14 residues. CDR3 in DNA: TGTGCCATCAGTGGGTCCGGCCGGAACACTGAAGCTTTCTTT. Translation gives CAISGSGRNTEAFF.

There are a few counts of this clonotype. The chain has TRBV12-3 or TRBV12-4 and TRBJ2-1; the D gene is possibly TRBD2 (5 bases). CDR3 size: 14 residues. V was pared by 7 bases and J by 6 bases, with 16 bases between. CDR3 sequence reads: CASTPRGYGNEQFF. The CDR3, as DNA: TGTGCCAGCACCCCTCGAGGGTACGGCAATGAGCAGTTCTTC.

This clonotype was detected only a few times. The CDR3 sequence: CASSLGTSSGANVLTF. As DNA, the CDR3 is TGCGCCAGCAGCTTGGGCACAAGCTCTGGGGCCAACGTCCTGACTTTC. The rearrangement joins TRBV5-1 to TRBJ2-6; D gene uncertain. The V gene lost 0 bases and the J gene lost 0 bases, with 7 bases spanning the gap. The CDR3 has 16 amino acids. Germline CDR1 is SGHRS and CDR2 is YFSETQ.